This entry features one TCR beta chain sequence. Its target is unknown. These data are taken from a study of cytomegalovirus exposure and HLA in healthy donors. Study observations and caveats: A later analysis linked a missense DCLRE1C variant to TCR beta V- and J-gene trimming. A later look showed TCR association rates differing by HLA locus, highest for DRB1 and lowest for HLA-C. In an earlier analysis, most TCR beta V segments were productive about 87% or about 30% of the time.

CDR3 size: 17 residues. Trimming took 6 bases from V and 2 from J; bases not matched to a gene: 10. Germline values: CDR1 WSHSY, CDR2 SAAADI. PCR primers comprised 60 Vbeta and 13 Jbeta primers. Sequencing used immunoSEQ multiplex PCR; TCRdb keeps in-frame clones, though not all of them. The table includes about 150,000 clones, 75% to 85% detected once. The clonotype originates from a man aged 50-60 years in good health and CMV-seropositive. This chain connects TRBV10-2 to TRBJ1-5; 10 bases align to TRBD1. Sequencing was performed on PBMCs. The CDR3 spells CASSPGTGVLGNQPQHF. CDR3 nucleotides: TGCGCCAGCAGCCCCGGGACAGGGGTTTTAGGCAATCAGCCCCAGCATTTT.